This T cell receptor (beta chain) was found in a study of blood T cell repertoires in COVID-19. Trimming stripped 6 bases from V and 2 bases from J, with 7 bases between. Per germline, CDR1 LNHDA and CDR2 SQIVND (reference sequence). CDR3 length equals 13 residues. Produced via immunoSEQ multiplex PCR; TCRdb's table is partial and in-frame only. The sample consists of 75,000 to 95,000 clones, more than 90% of them appearing once. The chain employs TRBV19 and TRBJ1-4; D is unclear. This receptor was identified in a man in his 60s with acute or convalescent COVID-19. What was sequenced was peripheral blood. CDR3 in amino acids: CASRSITNEKLFF. Here the CDR3 DNA reads TGTGCCAGTAGATCTATTACTAATGAAAAACTGTTTTTT.